This TCR beta chain was documented in a study of blood T cell repertoires in COVID-19. Study details: COVID-19 samples from acute and convalescent phases originated in the United States, Italy and Spain. In each case, the material was cDNA or gDNA derived from T cells, B-cell-depleted T cells, or PBMCs.

The germline V gene encodes CDR1 SGHTA and CDR2 FQGTGA. This CDR3 spans 14 amino acids. V was trimmed by 2 bases and J by 2 bases, leaving 9 bases between them. Seattle patients were enrolled while actively infected and followed longitudinally. Per the original data handling: Cell counts per sample came from amplifying reference gene primers. The data were produced by immunoSEQ multiplex PCR, yet TCRdb's version contains in-frame clones alone and is incomplete. V, J and clone size are those of that table, while D and trimming were read from the DNA. Here the sample spans around 300,000 clones, 85% to 90% being singletons.

The V call is TRBV7-3, the J call TRBJ1-1; no clear D. This TCR was sampled from a woman aged 25 to 45 with COVID-19, enrolled during active disease. The sample consisted of peripheral blood. The CDR3 region is CASSLETGNTEAFF. The CDR3 DNA sequence: TGTGCCAGCAGCTTAGAAACGGGAAACACTGAAGCTTTCTTT.